This T cell receptor beta chain was recovered during a study of T cells in Graves' hyperthyroidism and ophthalmopathy. Looked up from germline, CDR1 is DFQATT and CDR2 is SNEGSKA (reference sequence). The CDR3 spans 17 residues. Losses at the gene ends were 0 bases for V and 3 bases for J; bases not matched to a gene: 12. RNA transcripts served as the template for amplifying TCR beta CDR3 regions. A first-round RT-PCR of the TCR CDR3 used the HTBI primer set. TCRdb recomputed calls from the multiplex PCR reads with MiXCR, one row per CDR3 protein. The data hold more than 450,000 distinct CDR3 sequences, with around 15% observed a single time. Graves' hyperthyroidism was deemed stable given no ophthalmopathy progression within 18 months. PBMCs came from over 8.5 ml fresh peripheral blood. Many counts were recorded for this clonotype.

V usage is TRBV20-1 and J usage is TRBJ2-3; 7 bases fit TRBD2. The receptor was derived from a woman in her thirties or forties with Graves' hyperthyroidism. Material for sequencing was blood. As DNA, the CDR3 is TGCAGTGCTAGAGATGGCGGGAGCCCGAGTTTGACAGATACGCAGTATTTT. As protein: CSARDGGSPSLTDTQYF.